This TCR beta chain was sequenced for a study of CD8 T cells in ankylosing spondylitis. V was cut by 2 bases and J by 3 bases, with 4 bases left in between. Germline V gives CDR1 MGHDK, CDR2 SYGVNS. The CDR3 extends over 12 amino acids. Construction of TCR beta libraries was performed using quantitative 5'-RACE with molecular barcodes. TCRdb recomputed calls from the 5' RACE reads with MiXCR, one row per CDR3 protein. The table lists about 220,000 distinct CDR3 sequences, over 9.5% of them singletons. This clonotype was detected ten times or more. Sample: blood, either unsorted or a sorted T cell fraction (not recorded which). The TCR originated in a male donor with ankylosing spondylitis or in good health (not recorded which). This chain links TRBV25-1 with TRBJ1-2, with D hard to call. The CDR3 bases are TGTGCCAGCAGTGAACAGGACTATGGCTACACCTTC. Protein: CASSEQDYGYTF.